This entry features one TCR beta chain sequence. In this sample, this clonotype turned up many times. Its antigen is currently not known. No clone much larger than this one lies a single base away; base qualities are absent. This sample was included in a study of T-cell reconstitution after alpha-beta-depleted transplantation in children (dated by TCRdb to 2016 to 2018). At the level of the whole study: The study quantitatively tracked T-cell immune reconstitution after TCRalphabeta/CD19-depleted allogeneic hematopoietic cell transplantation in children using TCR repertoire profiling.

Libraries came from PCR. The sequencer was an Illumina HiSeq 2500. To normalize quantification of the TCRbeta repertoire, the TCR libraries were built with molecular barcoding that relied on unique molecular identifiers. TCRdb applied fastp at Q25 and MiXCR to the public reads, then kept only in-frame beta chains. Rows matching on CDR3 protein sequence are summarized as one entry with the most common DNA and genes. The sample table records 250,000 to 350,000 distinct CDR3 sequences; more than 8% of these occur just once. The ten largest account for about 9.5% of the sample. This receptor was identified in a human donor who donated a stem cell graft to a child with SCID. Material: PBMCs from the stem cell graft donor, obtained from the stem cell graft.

CDR3 region: CASSETGSGEQYF. The DNA sequence is as follows: TGCGCCAGCAGCGAGACAGGGTCTGGCGAGCAGTACTTC. The chain is assembled from TRBV4-1 and TRBJ2-7; TRBD1 fits 7 bases in the junction. For this chain, trimming is 5 bases at the V end and 6 bases at the J end, and the number of junction bases without a gene match is 7. Including cysteine and phenylalanine, the CDR3 has 13 amino acids. Of the read, only the CDR3 DNA is kept; its 39 bases are in frame from base 1. CDR1 MGHRA and CDR2 YSYEKL were looked up in the germline V gene.